This T cell receptor beta chain originates from a study of control samples from healthy donors and cancer patients. The CDR3 covers 14 residues. The V gene lost 6 bases and the J gene lost 0 bases, with 12 bases spanning the gap. Germline CDR1 is WSHSY and CDR2 is SAAADI. The protocol was immunoSEQ multiplex PCR, while the TCRdb copy is restricted to in-frame clones and leaves out a portion. Here the sample spans about 410,000 clones, 75% to 95% being singletons. Sequencing was done on a sample of PBMCs. This TCR came from a man between 35 and 55 years old with head and neck cancer. The chain couples TRBV10-2 to TRBJ2-7, with a weak D call TRBD1 (6 bases). CDR3 coding DNA: TGCGCCAGCAGGGACAGCATGACCTCCTACGAGCAGTACTTC. Translating it yields CASRDSMTSYEQYF.